The T cell receptor (beta chain) under discussion was sequenced for a study of blood T cell repertoires in COVID-19. Looking at the study overall: From the United States, Italy and Spain came samples of acute and convalescent COVID-19. From T cells, B-cell-depleted T cells, or PBMCs came the material, which was cDNA or gDNA.

How the authors handled the data: Amplified reference gene primers provided the basis for estimating nucleated cell counts. The protocol was immunoSEQ multiplex PCR, while the TCRdb copy is restricted to in-frame clones and leaves out a portion. V, J and clone size derive from that table, while D and trimming were established from the DNA sequence. In the table there are about 150,000 clones, roughly 79% of which are singletons. The specimen sequenced was peripheral blood. The TCR was taken from a human donor with acute or convalescent COVID-19. The donor label of this sample is uncertain.

In nucleotides, the CDR3 is TGTGCCAGCAGGATGACAGGGTTGGGCACTGAAGCTTTCTTT. Its translation: CASRMTGLGTEAFF. The genes are TRBV2 and TRBJ1-1; 7 positions match TRBD1. V was clipped by 6 bases and J by 4 bases; unmatched bases: 8. This CDR3 comprises 14 residues. Germline CDR1 and CDR2: SNHLY and FYNNEI.